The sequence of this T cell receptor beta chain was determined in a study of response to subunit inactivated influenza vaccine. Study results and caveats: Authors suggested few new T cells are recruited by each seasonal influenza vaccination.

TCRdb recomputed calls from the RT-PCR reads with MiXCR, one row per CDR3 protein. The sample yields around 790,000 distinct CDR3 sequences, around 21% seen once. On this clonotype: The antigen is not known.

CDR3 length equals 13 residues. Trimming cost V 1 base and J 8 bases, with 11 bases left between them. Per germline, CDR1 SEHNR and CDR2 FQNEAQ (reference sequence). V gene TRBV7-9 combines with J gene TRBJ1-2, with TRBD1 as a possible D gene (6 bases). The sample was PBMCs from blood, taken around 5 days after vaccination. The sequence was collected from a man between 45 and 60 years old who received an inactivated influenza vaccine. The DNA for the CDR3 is TGTGCCAGCAGCTTAGTGGGGGCAGAGGGCTACACCTTC. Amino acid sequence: CASSLVGAEGYTF.